Detailed here is one T cell receptor (beta chain). With 1 base removed from V and 5 bases from J, the gap between germline ends came to 17 bases. The CDR3 contains 16 residues. Germline CDR1 and CDR2: SSHAT and FNYEAQ (reference sequence). The sample originates from a study of PD-1 blockade in classical Hodgkin lymphoma. There was relapse after autologous stem cell transplantation in every patient, and there was variation in brentuximab vedotin exposure. The assay was immunoSEQ multiplex PCR, and TCRdb's table has in-frame clones only and misses some. Here the sample spans about 150,000 clones, nearly 80% being singletons.

V usage is TRBV7-7 and J usage is TRBJ2-5, with D maybe TRBD1 (5 bases). The material was peripheral blood mononuclear cells (PBMCs), obtained before the second cycle of nivolumab. The sequence derives from a human donor with classical Hodgkin lymphoma. The CDR3 nucleotides are TGTGCCAGCAGCTTAGGGGCAGGGCGATCCACTGAGACCCAGTACTTC. Translation gives CASSLGAGRSTETQYF.